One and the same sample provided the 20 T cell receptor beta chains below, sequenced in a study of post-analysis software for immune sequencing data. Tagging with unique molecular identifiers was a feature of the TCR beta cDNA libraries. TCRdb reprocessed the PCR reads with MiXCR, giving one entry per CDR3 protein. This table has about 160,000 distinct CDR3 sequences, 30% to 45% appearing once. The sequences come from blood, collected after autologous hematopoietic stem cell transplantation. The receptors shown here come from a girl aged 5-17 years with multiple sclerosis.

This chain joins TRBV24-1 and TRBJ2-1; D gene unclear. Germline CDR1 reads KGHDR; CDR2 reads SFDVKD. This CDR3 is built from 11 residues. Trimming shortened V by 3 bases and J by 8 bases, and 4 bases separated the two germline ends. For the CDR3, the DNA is TGTGCCACCAGTGATAGGGATGAGCAGTTCTTC. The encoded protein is CATSDRDEQFF.

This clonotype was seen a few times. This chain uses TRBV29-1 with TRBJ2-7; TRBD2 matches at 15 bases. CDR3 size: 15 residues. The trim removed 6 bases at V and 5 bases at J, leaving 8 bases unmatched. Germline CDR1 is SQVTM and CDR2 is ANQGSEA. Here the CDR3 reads CSVKTGLAGGHEQYF. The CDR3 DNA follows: TGCAGCGTGAAAACGGGACTAGCGGGAGGACACGAGCAGTACTTC.

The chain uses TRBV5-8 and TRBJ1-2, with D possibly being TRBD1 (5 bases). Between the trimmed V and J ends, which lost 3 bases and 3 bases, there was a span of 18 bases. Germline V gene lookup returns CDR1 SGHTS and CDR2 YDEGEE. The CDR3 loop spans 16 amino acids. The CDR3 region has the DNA TGTGCCAGCAGCTCCCATTGGGGGTCGTTCGACTATGGCTACACCTTC. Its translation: CASSSHWGSFDYGYTF.

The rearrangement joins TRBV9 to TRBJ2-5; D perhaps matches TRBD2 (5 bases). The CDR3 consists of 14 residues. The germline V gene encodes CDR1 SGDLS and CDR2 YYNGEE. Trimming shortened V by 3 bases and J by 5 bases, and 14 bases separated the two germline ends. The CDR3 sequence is CASSGLGLKETQYF. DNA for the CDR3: TGTGCCAGCAGCGGGCTCGGACTGAAGGAGACCCAGTACTTC.

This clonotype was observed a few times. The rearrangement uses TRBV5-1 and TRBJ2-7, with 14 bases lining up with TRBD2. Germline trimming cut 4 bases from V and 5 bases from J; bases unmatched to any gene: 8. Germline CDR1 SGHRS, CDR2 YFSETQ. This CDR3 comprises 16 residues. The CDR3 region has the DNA TGCGCCAGCAGCGGCGGACTAGCGGGAGGTCGAAACGAGCAGTACTTC. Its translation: CASSGGLAGGRNEQYF.

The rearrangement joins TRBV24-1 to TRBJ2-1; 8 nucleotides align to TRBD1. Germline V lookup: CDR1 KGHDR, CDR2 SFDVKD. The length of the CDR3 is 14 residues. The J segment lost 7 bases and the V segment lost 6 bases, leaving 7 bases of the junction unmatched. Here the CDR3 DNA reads TGTGCCACCAGTACTCGACAGGGGAGGAATGAGCAGTTCTTC. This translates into CATSTRQGRNEQFF.

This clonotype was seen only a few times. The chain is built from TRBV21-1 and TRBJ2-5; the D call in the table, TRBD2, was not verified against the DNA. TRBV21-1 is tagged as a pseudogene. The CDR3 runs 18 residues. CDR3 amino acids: CASSKGKSLAGYQETQYF. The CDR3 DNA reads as TGTGCCAGCAGCAAGGGAAAATCACTAGCGGGGTATCAAGAGACCCAGTACTTC.

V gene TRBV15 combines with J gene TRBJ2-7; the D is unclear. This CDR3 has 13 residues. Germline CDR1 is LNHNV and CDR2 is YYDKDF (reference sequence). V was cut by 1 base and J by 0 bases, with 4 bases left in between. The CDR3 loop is CATSRASSYEQYF. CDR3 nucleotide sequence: TGTGCCACCAGCAGAGCGAGCTCCTACGAGCAGTACTTC. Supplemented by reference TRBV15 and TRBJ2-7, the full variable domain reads DAMVIQNPRYQVTQFGKPVTLSCSQTLNHNVMYWYQQKSSQAPKLLFHYYDKDFNNEADTPDNFQSRRPNTSFCFLDIRSPGLGDTAMYLCATSRASSYEQYFGPGTRLTVT.

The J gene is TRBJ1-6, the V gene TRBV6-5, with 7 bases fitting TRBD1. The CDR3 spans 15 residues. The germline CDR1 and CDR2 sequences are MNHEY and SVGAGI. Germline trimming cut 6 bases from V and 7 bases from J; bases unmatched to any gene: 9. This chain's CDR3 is CASSPGGRGNSPLHF. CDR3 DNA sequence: TGTGCCAGCAGCCCAGGGGGTAGGGGGAATTCACCCCTCCACTTT.

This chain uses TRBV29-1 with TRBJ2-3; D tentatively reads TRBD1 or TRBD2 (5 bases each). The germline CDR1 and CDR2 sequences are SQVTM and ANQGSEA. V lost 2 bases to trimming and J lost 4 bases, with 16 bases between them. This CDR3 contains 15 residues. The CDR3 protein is CSVELAGSASDTQYF. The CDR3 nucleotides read TGCAGCGTTGAACTGGCAGGGAGTGCTTCAGATACGCAGTATTTT.

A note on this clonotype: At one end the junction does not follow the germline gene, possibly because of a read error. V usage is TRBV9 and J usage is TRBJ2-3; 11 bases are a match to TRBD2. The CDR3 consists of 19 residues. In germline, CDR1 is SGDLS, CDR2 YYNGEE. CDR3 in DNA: TGTGCCAGCAGCGTAGGAGGTGGGACTAGCGGTTTTCACACAGATATGCAGTATTTT. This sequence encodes CASSVGGGTSGFHTDMQYF. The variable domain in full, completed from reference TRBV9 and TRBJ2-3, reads DSGVTQTPKHLITATGQRVTLRCSPRSGDLSVYWYQQSLDQGLQFLIQYYNGEERAKGNILERFSAQQFPDLHSELNLSSLELGDSALYFCASSVGGGTSGFHTDMQYFGPGTRLTVL.

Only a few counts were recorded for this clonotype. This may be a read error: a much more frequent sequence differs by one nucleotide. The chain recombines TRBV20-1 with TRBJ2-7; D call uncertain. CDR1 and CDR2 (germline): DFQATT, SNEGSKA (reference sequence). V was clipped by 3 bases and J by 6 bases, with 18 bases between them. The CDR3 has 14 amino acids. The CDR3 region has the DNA TGCAGTGCTAGTGAGTTTCTGCACCGTGGCGAGCAGTACTTC. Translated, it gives CSASEFLHRGEQYF.

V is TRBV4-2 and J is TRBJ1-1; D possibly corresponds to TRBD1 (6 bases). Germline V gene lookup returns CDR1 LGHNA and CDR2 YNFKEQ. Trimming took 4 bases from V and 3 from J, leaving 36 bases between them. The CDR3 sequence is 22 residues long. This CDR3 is CASSRLVPNLTVTGGAYTEAFF. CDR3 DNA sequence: TGTGCCAGCAGCCGACTCGTCCCCAACTTGACAGTGACCGGGGGGGCATACACTGAAGCTTTCTTT.

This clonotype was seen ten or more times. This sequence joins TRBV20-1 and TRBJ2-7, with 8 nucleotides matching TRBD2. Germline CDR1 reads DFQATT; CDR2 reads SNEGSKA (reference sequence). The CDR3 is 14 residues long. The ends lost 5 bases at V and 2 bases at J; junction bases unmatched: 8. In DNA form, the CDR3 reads TGCAGTGCTGGGGGGCCTAGCGGGCCCTACGAGCAGTACTTC. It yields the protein CSAGGPSGPYEQYF.

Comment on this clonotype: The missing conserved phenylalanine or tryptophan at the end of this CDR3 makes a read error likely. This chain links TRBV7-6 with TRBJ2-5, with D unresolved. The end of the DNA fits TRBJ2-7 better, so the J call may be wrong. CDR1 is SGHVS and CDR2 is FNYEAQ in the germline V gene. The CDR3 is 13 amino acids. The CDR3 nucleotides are TGTGCCAGCAGCGGGGTACTCGCCGGCGAGCAGTACTGC. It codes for CASSGVLAGEQYC.

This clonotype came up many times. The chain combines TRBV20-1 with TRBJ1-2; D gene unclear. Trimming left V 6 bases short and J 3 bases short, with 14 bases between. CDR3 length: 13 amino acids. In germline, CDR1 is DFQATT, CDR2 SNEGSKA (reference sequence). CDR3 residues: CSAAADYYYGYTF. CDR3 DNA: TGCAGTGCCGCCGCAGACTATTACTATGGCTACACCTTC.

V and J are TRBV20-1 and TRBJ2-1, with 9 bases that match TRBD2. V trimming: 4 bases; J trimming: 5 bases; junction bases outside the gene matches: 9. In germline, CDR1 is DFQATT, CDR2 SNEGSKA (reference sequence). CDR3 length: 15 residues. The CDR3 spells CSAISASGVDNEQFF. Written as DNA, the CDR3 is TGCAGTGCTATCTCGGCTAGCGGGGTAGACAATGAGCAGTTCTTC.

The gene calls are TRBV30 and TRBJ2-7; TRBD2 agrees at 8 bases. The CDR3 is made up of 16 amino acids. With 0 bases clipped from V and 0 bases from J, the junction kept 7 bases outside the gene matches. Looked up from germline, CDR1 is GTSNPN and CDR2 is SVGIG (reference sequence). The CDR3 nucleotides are TGTGCCTGGAGTGTTTCTAGCGGGTATTCCTCCTACGAGCAGTACTTC. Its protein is CAWSVSSGYSSYEQYF.

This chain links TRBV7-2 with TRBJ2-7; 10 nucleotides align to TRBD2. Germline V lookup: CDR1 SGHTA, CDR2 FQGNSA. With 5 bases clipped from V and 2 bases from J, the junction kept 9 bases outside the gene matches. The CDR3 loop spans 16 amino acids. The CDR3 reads CASSQGGLALAYEQYF. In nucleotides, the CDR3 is TGTGCCAGCAGCCAGGGGGGACTAGCGCTAGCCTACGAGCAGTACTTC.

CDR3 sequence: CAISESGTSTYNEQFF. The CDR3 DNA reads TGTGCCATCAGTGAATCAGGGACTAGCACCTACAATGAGCAGTTCTTC. The V and J genes are TRBV10-3 and TRBJ2-1; 9 bases are shared with TRBD2. Unmatched junction bases numbered 5, after V lost 3 bases and J lost 2 bases. CDR1 and CDR2 from the germline V gene are ENHRY and SYGVKD. The CDR3 is 16 residues long.